The clone carrying this T cell receptor beta chain has more than one count but fewer than ten. The target antigen is unknown. Donors sampled were nominally healthy, though unrecorded immune exposures were likely. Trimming removed 0 bases at V and 5 bases at J, with 7 bases between. This CDR3 spans 14 amino acids. Germline CDR1 reads MNHEY; CDR2 reads SVGAGI. The primer mix had 60 Vbeta and 13 Jbeta primers. Assay used: immunoSEQ multiplex PCR; TCRdb lists only in-frame clones, some missing. The repertoire holds tens of thousands of clones, with around two thirds as singletons. The data belong to a study of cytomegalovirus exposure and HLA in healthy donors. The study's findings and limits: Some TCR beta chains (164 of them) were listed as cytomegalovirus-associated.

The clonotype was recovered from a human donor in good health. This chain joins TRBV6-5 and TRBJ2-2; D is possibly TRBD1 (6 bases). Sequenced material: PBMCs. CDR3 in DNA: TGTGCCAGCAGTTACTCCACAGGGACCGGGGAGCTGTTTTTT. Encoded protein: CASSYSTGTGELFF.